This T cell receptor beta chain was found in a study of T cell responses to AZD1222 COVID-19 vaccine. Study-wide findings and caveats: The donor cohort was predominantly white British with a female majority, and clonal diversity may have been underestimated. Baseline seropositives among AZD1222 recipients totaled only five or six.

About this clone: Its target is unknown.

Using immunoSEQ multiplex PCR, the repertoire was profiled, and TCRdb retains in-frame clones only, with some absent. The data show under 150,000 clones, roughly nine tenths seen once. CDR1 is MNHNS and CDR2 is SASEGT in the germline V gene. Deletions cut 1 base from V and 4 bases from J, with 7 bases between. This CDR3 has 13 amino acids. Some second doses came at about 4 weeks and others at about 12 weeks; these were pooled. This sequence originates from an adult who received the AZD1222 COVID-19 vaccine. Specimen: peripheral blood, collected 28 days after the second AZD1222 dose. This chain connects TRBV6-1 to TRBJ1-2, with D unclear. DNA of the CDR3: TGTGCCAGCAGTGAAGTTGGCAGCTATGGCTACACCTTC. Its protein is CASSEVGSYGYTF.